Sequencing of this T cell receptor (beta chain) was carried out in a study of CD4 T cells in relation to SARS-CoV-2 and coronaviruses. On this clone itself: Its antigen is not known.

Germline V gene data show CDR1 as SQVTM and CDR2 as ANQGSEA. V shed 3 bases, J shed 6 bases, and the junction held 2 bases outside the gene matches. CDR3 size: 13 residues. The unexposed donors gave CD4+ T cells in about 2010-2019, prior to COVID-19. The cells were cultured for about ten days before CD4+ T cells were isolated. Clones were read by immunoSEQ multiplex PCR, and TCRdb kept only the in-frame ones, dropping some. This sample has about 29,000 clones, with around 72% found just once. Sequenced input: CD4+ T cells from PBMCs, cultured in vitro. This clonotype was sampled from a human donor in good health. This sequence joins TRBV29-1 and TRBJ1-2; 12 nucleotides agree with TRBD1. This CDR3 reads CSVEGQGANGYTF. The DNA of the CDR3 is TGCAGCGTTGAGGGACAGGGGGCGAATGGCTACACCTTC.